This T cell receptor beta chain was sequenced in a study of CD8 T cells in ankylosing spondylitis. The study, taken as a whole, reports: Disease-linked clones reportedly concentrated significantly in matched ankylosing spondylitis synovial fluid.

This clonotype came up many times. Its antigen is still unknown. From the 5' RACE reads, TCRdb called clonotypes with MiXCR, one entry per CDR3 protein. The top ten clones hold around 7.7% of a sample with tens of thousands of distinct CDR3 sequences, 2% to 3% of them seen once. CDR3 length equals 16 residues. CDR1 is SGDLS and CDR2 is YYNGEE in the germline V gene. V shed 4 bases and J 0 bases; nucleotides not matched to a gene: 7. The TCR comes from a female donor with ankylosing spondylitis or in good health (not recorded which). The chain uses TRBV9 and TRBJ1-3; 7 bases are a match to TRBD1. Sample: blood, either unsorted or a sorted T cell fraction (not recorded which). CDR3 amino acids: CASSRGQIDSGNTIYF. The CDR3 region has the DNA TGTGCCAGCAGCAGGGGACAGATAGACTCTGGAAACACCATATATTTT.